Shown below are 5 T cell receptor beta chains from a single sample sequenced in a study of long-term antiretroviral therapy in people with HIV. The assay, immunoSEQ v3.0, was run at survey level. TCRdb's copy holds only in-frame clones and misses some; the assay was immunoSEQ multiplex PCR. The sample contains some 40,000 clones, around 85% of which appear only once. The sample was unsorted PBMCs, taken 3.1 years after starting antiretroviral therapy. The source of these receptors is a woman aged 50 to 65 with HIV.

V usage is TRBV7-6 and J usage is TRBJ1-6; D not certain. Deletions cut 3 bases from V and 6 bases from J, with 6 bases between. The V gene's germline CDR1 is SGHVS and CDR2 FNYEAQ. CDR3 size: 13 residues. This CDR3 is CASSLGPNSPLHF. The CDR3 nucleotides are TGTGCCAGCAGCTTGGGCCCTAATTCACCCCTCCACTTT.

The rearrangement uses TRBV27 and TRBJ2-7; possibly TRBD1 for D (5 bases). V lost 2 bases and J lost 2, with 13 bases in between. Germline-derived CDR1 and CDR2 are MNHEY and SMNVEV (reference sequence). The CDR3 runs to 15 residues. The CDR3: CASSLGRRRAYEQYF. CDR3 sequence (DNA): TGTGCCAGCAGTTTAGGCCGCCGCAGGGCCTACGAGCAGTACTTC.

The chain has TRBV11-2 and TRBJ2-7, with 9 bases lining up with TRBD1. Germline V gives CDR1 SGHAT, CDR2 FQNNGV. The J segment lost 5 bases and the V segment lost 5 bases, leaving 7 bases of the junction unmatched. CDR3 length: 14 residues. CDR3 loop: CASSTGQGMDEQYF. CDR3 coding DNA: TGTGCCAGCAGCACGGGACAGGGAATGGACGAGCAGTACTTC.

The CDR3 reads CASSIGTPIQETQYF. CDR3 bases: TGTGCCAGTAGTATAGGAACTCCCATCCAAGAGACCCAGTACTTC. The V call is TRBV19, the J call TRBJ2-5; D unresolved. V was clipped by 1 base and J by 1 base, with 10 bases between them. This CDR3 is 15 amino acids long. Looked up from germline, CDR1 is LNHDA and CDR2 is SQIVND (reference sequence).

DNA for the CDR3: TGTGCCAGCAGAGGGCCTAGTGGCAATCAGCCCCAGCATTTT. Translation: CASRGPSGNQPQHF. J is TRBJ1-5 and V is TRBV2; no reliable D call. V was clipped by 6 bases and J by 2 bases, with 11 bases between them. Germline lookup yields CDR1 SNHLY and CDR2 FYNNEI. This CDR3 has 14 amino acids.